The 3 T cell receptor beta chains below were found in one sample sequenced in a study of T-cell reconstitution after alpha-beta-depleted transplantation in children listed by TCRdb under 2016. The library was prepared using PCR. Sequenced on an Illumina HiSeq 2500. TCR libraries were prepared with molecular barcoding, using unique molecular identifiers to normalize TCRbeta repertoire quantification. TCRdb ran its own pipeline on the public reads, namely fastp trimming at Q25 and MiXCR clone calling, and kept in-frame beta chains. Duplicate CDR3 protein sequences are folded into a single record with the most common DNA and genes. The sample profile shows around 490,000 distinct CDR3 sequences; around 10% of them were found once. Roughly 15% of the sample is taken by the ten largest. The sample's treatment or condition, from its label and the paper: allogeneic hematopoietic cell transplantation with graft depleted of TCRalphabeta T cells and CD19 B cells.

This sample comprised PBMCs, mostly from graft donor cells, obtained 180 days after TCRalphabeta/CD19-depleted stem cell transplant. Source of these receptors: a female patient aged 2-10 years who had a stem cell transplant for aplastic anemia, so the T cells may come from the graft donor.

This clonotype has a count of ten or more. The chain uses TRBV20-1 and TRBJ2-5, with a possible D match to TRBD2 (6 bases). This CDR3 spans 11 amino acids. The germline V gene encodes CDR1 DFQATT and CDR2 SNEGSKA (reference sequence). The CDR3 coding sequence is TGCAGCCCACAGGAGGGGGAGACCCAGTACTTC. Its protein product is CSPQEGETQYF.

The chain joins TRBV5-1 to TRBJ2-7, with D perhaps matching TRBD2 (6 bases). This CDR3 spans 15 amino acids. V lost 1 base to trimming and J lost 5 bases, with 16 bases between them. The germline CDR1 and CDR2 sequences are SGHRS and YFSETQ. CDR3 nucleotides: TGCGCCAGCAGCTTGATTGGGGCGGGGAGCGACGAGCAGTACGTC. Translating gives CASSLIGAGSDEQYV.

This clonotype was picked up a small number of times. The rearrangement uses TRBV5-5 and TRBJ2-1; 9 bases align to TRBD2. Looked up from germline, CDR1 is SGHKS and CDR2 is YYEKEE (reference sequence). CDR3 size: 17 residues. The V and J ends lost 3 bases and 9 bases, in that order; junction bases with no gene match: 16. The CDR3 coding sequence is TGTGCCAGCAGCTCTCCCTTTCTGGCGGGAGGGCCGGGTGAGCAGTTCTTC. It specifies CASSSPFLAGGPGEQFF.